This TCR beta chain comes out of a study of cytomegalovirus exposure and HLA in healthy donors. Across the whole study: A previous analysis identified 117 million unique TCR beta sequences derived from around 180 million T cells.

Concerning this clone: Its antigen is still unknown.

Per germline, CDR1 LGHNA and CDR2 YSLEER. The CDR3 is 14 residues long. Trimming pared 4 bases from V and 3 bases from J, leaving 12 bases between. Study-wide points: A reported reduction in N-insertions relative to the roughly 700-donor mean was seen in an Asian-associated ancestry cluster in a later analysis. HLA allele associations emerged for 15,000 to 20,000 TCR beta sequences in a later analysis, at 0.05 false discovery rate. The study flagged about 160 TCR beta chains as cytomegalovirus-associated.

Primers for the PCR totalled 60 Vbeta and 13 Jbeta. Profiled with immunoSEQ multiplex PCR; TCRdb holds only in-frame clones, not every one. The table has about 100,000 clones, around 73% seen once. The rearrangement joins TRBV4-3 to TRBJ2-5, with D maybe TRBD2 (6 bases). The clonotype originates from a woman aged 55-75 years in good health and CMV-seronegative. The sample consisted of PBMCs. CDR3 region: CASSPNGGKETQYF. As DNA, the CDR3 is TGCGCCAGCAGCCCAAACGGGGGAAAAGAGACCCAGTACTTC.